The sample holds one count of the clone carrying this T cell receptor (beta chain). Original processing notes: By means of reference gene primer amplification, nucleated cell counts were estimated. TCRdb's table, derived via immunoSEQ multiplex PCR, lists solely in-frame clones and lacks some. V and J calls and clone size are given by that table; D and trimming were obtained from the DNA. Of 200,000 to 250,000 clones listed, roughly 84% are singletons. The entry originates in a study of blood T cell repertoires in COVID-19. Study as a whole: Collection of acute and convalescent COVID-19 samples took place in the United States, Italy and Spain. From T cells, B-cell-depleted T cells, or PBMCs came the material, which was cDNA or gDNA.

The V gene end was trimmed by 4 bases and the J gene end by 3 bases; junction bases not matched to a gene: 6. The CDR3 sequence is 15 residues long. Germline values: CDR1 SGHRS, CDR2 YFSETQ. The sequence came from a woman aged 35 to 49 who had recovered from COVID-19. Input material: peripheral blood. The rearrangement uses TRBV5-1 and TRBJ2-2; 7 bases align to TRBD1. The CDR3 sequence is CASSLTTGYTGELFF. In nucleotides, the CDR3 is TGCGCCAGCAGCCTCACGACAGGGTACACCGGGGAGCTGTTTTTT.